Each of the 9 T cell receptor beta chains below was sequenced from the same sample in a study of T-cell reconstitution after alpha-beta-depleted transplantation in children. Unique molecular identifiers tagged the TCRbeta library. TCRdb fed the PCR reads into MiXCR, producing one record per CDR3 protein. This table has about 300,000 distinct CDR3 sequences, about 7.3% appearing once. Findings and caveats of the study: By one year post-transplant, T-cell counts and diversity largely arose from T cells that were newly produced.

Their antigen targets remain unknown. Sequenced here: peripheral blood, sampled 360 days after TCRalphabeta/CD19-depleted stem cell transplant. The receptors were sampled from a female patient aged 2-15 years who had a stem cell transplant for Fanconi anemia, so the T cells may come from the graft donor.

In its sample, this clonotype was seen a few times. The rearrangement uses TRBV20-1 and TRBJ1-1; 7 bases fit TRBD1. The CDR3 extends over 13 amino acids. V lost 6 bases and J lost 8; bases outside the gene matches: 12. Germline CDR1 and CDR2: DFQATT and SNEGSKA (reference sequence). The CDR3 DNA sequence: TGCAGTGCACCCGGGACAGTCTTGATGGAAGCTTTCTTT. Translation: CSAPGTVLMEAFF.

This rearrangement joins TRBV29-1 to TRBJ1-2, with D uncertain. CDR1 SQVTM and CDR2 ANQGSEA come from the germline V gene. Trimming took off 2 bases at V and 8 bases at J, with 18 bases between the two ends. The CDR3 loop spans 14 amino acids. The CDR3 loop is CSVESPRSWRGYTF. CDR3 bases: TGCAGCGTTGAATCCCCCCGCTCCTGGAGAGGCTACACCTTC.

In nucleotides, the CDR3 is TGTGCCAGCAGCCTGGGACCTCTGAAGTACTTC. As protein: CASSLGPLKYF. The rearrangement links TRBV7-9 to TRBJ2-7; the D gene could be TRBD1 or TRBD2 (5 bases each). The CDR3 has 11 residues. V dropped 5 bases and J dropped 11 bases, with 13 bases sitting between them. Germline assignment: CDR1 SEHNR and CDR2 FQNEAQ (reference sequence).

This clonotype was detected many times. The gene calls are TRBV20-1 and TRBJ1-5; 7 bases align to TRBD1. In germline, CDR1 is DFQATT, CDR2 SNEGSKA (reference sequence). The length of the CDR3 is 13 residues. After removal of 4 bases from V and 6 bases from J, the junction contained 6 bases not matched to a gene. The CDR3 sequence: CSAIKGAGQPQHF. CDR3 nucleotides: TGCAGTGCTATAAAGGGGGCAGGTCAGCCCCAGCATTTT.

A remark on this clonotype: Compared with germline, one end of the junction differs, possibly owing to a read error. The CDR3 is CASSLLGTGSNSPFHF. The CDR3 DNA follows: TGTGCCAGCAGCTTATTGGGGACAGGAAGCAATTCACCCTTCCACTTT. The V gene is TRBV7-2, the J gene TRBJ1-6; 8 bases are a match to TRBD1. Germline V lookup: CDR1 SGHTA, CDR2 FQGNSA. This CDR3 spans 16 amino acids. Using reference TRBV7-2 and TRBJ1-6 for the parts outside the CDR3, the full variable domain is GAGVSQSPSNKVTEKGKDVELRCDPISGHTALYWYRQSLGQGLEFLIYFQGNSAPDKSGLPSDRFSAERTGGSVSTLTIQRTQQEDSAVYLCASSLLGTGSNSPFHFGNGTRLTVT.

Only a few counts were recorded for this clonotype. The chain links TRBV19 to TRBJ1-1; a weak D match, TRBD1 (5 bases). V lost 3 bases and J lost 1, with 12 bases in between. Germline V gives CDR1 LNHDA, CDR2 SQIVND (reference sequence). The CDR3 is 15 amino acids. CDR3 in DNA: TGTGCCAGTAGTATTTTGGGACCCTGGAACACTGAAGCTTTCTTT. Translated: CASSILGPWNTEAFF.

There are a few counts of this clonotype. The chain is built from TRBV7-2 and TRBJ1-1; 7 bases are shared with TRBD1. Germline CDR1 reads SGHTA; CDR2 reads FQGNSA. The junction had 9 bases not matched to a gene; V was cut back by 2 bases and J by 6 bases. The CDR3 has 15 residues. CDR3 coding DNA: TGTGCCAGCAGCTTACAGGGGGTGGTATACGCTGAAGCTTTCTTT. Its protein product is CASSLQGVVYAEAFF.

J is TRBJ1-1 and V is TRBV6-5, with 10 bases fitting TRBD1. J gave up 12 bases and V 0 bases, and 1 base lay outside the gene matches. The CDR3 has 12 amino acids. Germline V gene data show CDR1 as MNHEY and CDR2 as SVGAGI. CDR3: CASSYSGQGTFF. CDR3 nucleotide sequence: TGTGCCAGCAGTTACTCGGGACAGGGGACTTTCTTT.

The table lists this clonotype with many counts. V is TRBV20-1 and J is TRBJ1-1, with D hard to call. CDR1 and CDR2 (germline): DFQATT, SNEGSKA (reference sequence). V was pared by 4 bases and J by 0 bases, with 9 bases between. The CDR3 is 13 residues long. CDR3 in DNA: TGCAGTGCTAATAAGGGAATGAACACTGAAGCTTTCTTT. It encodes CSANKGMNTEAFF.